Listed here are 13 T cell receptor beta chains from one sample, sequenced in a study of T cells after yellow fever vaccination. Using its own MiXCR run on the 5' RACE reads, TCRdb lists one record per CDR3 protein. The sample has 500,000 to 650,000 distinct CDR3 sequences, about 12% seen once; the top ten hold more than 12%. The starting material was PBMCs, obtained on the day of the yellow fever booster vaccination. Receptors originate from a young man who received the YFV17D yellow fever vaccine.

The chain is built from TRBV28 and TRBJ2-6; D is possibly TRBD2 (6 bases). V dropped 6 bases and J dropped 4 bases, with 16 bases sitting between them. In germline, CDR1 is MDHEN, CDR2 SYDVKM. The CDR3 consists of 16 residues. CDR3 loop: CASRPPGTYGANVLTF. In DNA form, the CDR3 reads TGTGCCAGCAGACCCCCGGGGACTTACGGGGCCAACGTCCTGACTTTC.

This clonotype has more than one count but fewer than ten. The chain carries TRBV20-1 and TRBJ2-1; perhaps TRBD2 as D (7 bases). Trimming took 6 bases from V and 10 from J, leaving 16 bases between them. The germline V gene encodes CDR1 DFQATT and CDR2 SNEGSKA (reference sequence). This CDR3 is built from 12 residues. The CDR3 DNA follows: TGCAGTGCGGGGGGGCAATTCGACGAGCAGTTCTTC. Amino acid sequence: CSAGGQFDEQFF.

Many counts were recorded for this clonotype. This chain joins TRBV11-2 and TRBJ2-7; D is unclear. This CDR3 is 8 amino acids long. From germline, CDR1 is SGHAT and CDR2 FQNNGV. The germline V and J ends were trimmed by 8 bases and 6 bases, with 2 bases remaining between them. The CDR3 reads CASPEQYF. CDR3 bases: TGTGCCAGCCCCGAGCAGTACTTC.

CDR3 in DNA: TGTGCCAGCAGTTTATTTCGTATTAGCGGGAGTCCGAACACCGGGGAGCTGTTTTTT. Translation: CASSLFRISGSPNTGELFF. The rearrangement uses TRBV28 and TRBJ2-2, with 9 nucleotides matching TRBD2. The CDR3 has 19 amino acids. Trimming took 1 base from V and 0 from J; bases not matched to a gene: 9. The V gene's germline CDR1 is MDHEN and CDR2 SYDVKM.

The V gene is TRBV4-2, the J gene TRBJ1-5, with 7 bases identical to TRBD1. Trimming cost V 2 bases and J 0 bases; bases outside gene matches: 13. CDR1 LGHNA and CDR2 YNFKEQ come from the germline V gene. This CDR3 has 19 amino acids. CDR3 residues: CASSQFFGTAPYSNQPQHF. The CDR3 nucleotides are TGTGCCAGCAGCCAATTCTTCGGGACAGCGCCTTATAGCAATCAGCCCCAGCATTTT.

The chain couples TRBV3-1 to TRBJ2-1, with 13 bases lining up with TRBD2. V shed 8 bases and J 9 bases; nucleotides not matched to a gene: 10. Germline CDR1 is LGHDT and CDR2 is YNNKEL (reference sequence). CDR3 length: 15 residues. The CDR3 sequence: CASGRTSGRAGEQFF. In DNA, the CDR3 is TGTGCCAGCGGCCGAACTAGCGGGAGGGCCGGTGAGCAGTTCTTC.

The chain employs TRBV5-1 and TRBJ2-1; D possibly corresponds to TRBD2 (6 bases). CDR3 length: 15 residues. Germline V CDR1 and CDR2: SGHRS, YFSETQ. Trimming pared 2 bases from V and 2 bases from J, leaving 11 bases between. The CDR3 DNA follows: TGCGCCAGCAGCTTTCCCGGGAGCACCTACAATGAGCAGTTCTTC. Amino acids: CASSFPGSTYNEQFF.

The chain joins TRBV11-2 to TRBJ2-6; D not resolved. Germline V gene sequence: CDR1 SGHAT, CDR2 FQNNGV. This CDR3 has 14 amino acids. V lost 8 bases to trimming and J lost 4 bases, with 12 bases between them. CDR3 nucleotides: TGTGCCAGCGAGACCCTGGGGGGGGCCAACGTCCTGACTTTC. As protein: CASETLGGANVLTF.

This clonotype was seen a handful of times. This chain connects TRBV7-8 to TRBJ2-1; TRBD2 aligns across 10 bases. CDR1 SGHVS and CDR2 FQNEAQ come from the germline V gene. Trimming removed 1 base from V and 5 bases from J; junction bases left unmatched: 5. This CDR3 is built from 16 residues. CDR3 protein: CASSLGLAGAHNEQFF. CDR3 bases: TGTGCCAGCAGCTTAGGTCTAGCGGGAGCCCACAATGAGCAGTTCTTC.

This chain joins TRBV12-3 or TRBV12-4 and TRBJ2-4; possibly TRBD1 for D (5 bases). V lost 8 bases, J lost 8 bases, and 16 bases lay in between. This CDR3 has 13 residues. In nucleotides, the CDR3 is TGTGCCAGCGGCCCTTCTTTAGGGGACATTCAGTACTTC. Residues: CASGPSLGDIQYF.

The CDR3 nucleotides read TGTGCCAGCAGACTCGACAGGTTGAACACTGAAGCTTTCTTT. Protein product: CASRLDRLNTEAFF. The gene calls are TRBV2 and TRBJ1-1, with a possible D match to TRBD1 (6 bases). CDR3 length: 14 amino acids. Trimming removed 6 bases from V and 0 bases from J, with 11 bases in between. The germline CDR1 and CDR2 sequences are SNHLY and FYNNEI.

This clonotype has just a few counts. The chain couples TRBV12-3 or TRBV12-4 to TRBJ2-2, with a possible D match to TRBD1 (6 bases). Trimming removed 10 bases at V and 0 bases at J, with 9 bases between. The CDR3 is 13 residues long. The DNA of the CDR3 is TGTGCCACCGGGACACCGAACACCGGGGAGCTGTTTTTT. Translating it yields CATGTPNTGELFF.

The rearrangement joins TRBV7-2 to TRBJ2-7, with D unresolved. V dropped 1 base and J dropped 4 bases, with 20 bases sitting between them. This CDR3 has 17 amino acids. Germline values: CDR1 SGHTA, CDR2 FQGNSA. CDR3 sequence: CASSLVARPTSEYEQYF. The DNA for the CDR3 is TGTGCCAGCAGCTTAGTCGCGAGACCCACGTCGGAATACGAGCAGTACTTC.